Listed below are T cell receptor beta chains from one sample, sequenced in a study of T cell repertoires in cytomegalovirus infection. TCRdb re-derived calls from the reads in MiXCR, one entry per CDR3 protein. The sample consists of 130,000 or so distinct CDR3 sequences, under 8.5% of them appearing once. Specimen: PBMCs. These receptors were collected from a human donor in good health (CMV status not recorded). Some clones in this sample may be carry-over from other donors' samples. The CDR3 runs from the conserved cysteine through the conserved F or W. The order of the fields is J gene, D gene, V gene, clone size, CDR3 DNA, CDR3 protein. D genes are given only for firm matches. Clone size is not always given. Where it is, it says once, few, many or a class for expanded clones.

>TRBJ2-3|.|TRBV29-1|few
TGCAGCGTTGGAGAAACAGGGAGCGATACGCAGTATTTT
CSVGETGSDTQYF
>TRBJ2-7|.|TRBV12-3/TRBV12-4|many
TGTGCCAGCAGGGGGGATCCCTACGAGCAGTACTTC
CASRGDPYEQYF
>TRBJ2-2|.|TRBV25-1|many
TGTGCCAGCAGTGAATACAGGGGATCCGGGGAGCTGTTTTTT
CASSEYRGSGELFF
>TRBJ2-5|TRBD1|TRBV11-2|many
TGTGCCAGCAGCTTATGGCAGACAGGGTCCGGAGAGACCCAGTACTTC
CASSLWQTGSGETQYF
>TRBJ1-1|TRBD1|TRBV7-9|many
TGTGCCAGCAGCAGAATGACAGGGACAACTGAAGCTTTCTTT
CASSRMTGTTEAFF
>TRBJ1-5|.|TRBV5-4|many
TGTGCCAGCAGCTTCGACGGGGCAGATCAGCCCCAGCATTTT
CASSFDGADQPQHF
>TRBJ1-2|TRBD1|TRBV7-2|many
TGTGCCAGCAGCTTAAATTGGGACAGCCATTGGGGCTACACCTTC
CASSLNWDSHWGYTF
>TRBJ2-3|TRBD2|TRBV7-6|many
TGTGCCAGCAGCTCGCGGGGGGGAACGACAGATACGCAGTATTTT
CASSSRGGTTDTQYF
>TRBJ2-5|.|TRBV20-1|many
TGCAGTGCTAGAGTTAGCGCCGAGACCCAGTACTTC
CSARVSAETQYF
>TRBJ2-5|.|TRBV5-1|.
TGCGCCAGCTTGGAGGGGCCCCAAGAGACCCAGTACTTC
CASLEGPQETQYF
>TRBJ2-1|TRBD2|TRBV29-1|many
TGCAGCGTTGCGGGACTAGTGGGCAATGAGCAGTTCTTC
CSVAGLVGNEQFF
>TRBJ1-1|.|TRBV28|.
TGTGCCAGCAGTTTCCCCTTGAAGGGGCCGAACACTGAAGCTTTCTTT
CASSFPLKGPNTEAFF
>TRBJ2-7|.|TRBV7-2|many
TGTGCCAGCAGCTCCATGAGCGATATCGGTAGCGAGCAGTACTTC
CASSSMSDIGSEQYF
>TRBJ2-7|.|TRBV7-6|many
TGTGCCAGCAGCCCATCGATCCGCTACGAGCAGTACTTC
CASSPSIRYEQYF
>TRBJ1-2|.|TRBV5-3|.
TGTGCCAGCAGCTCGGCGAGGAACTACACCTTC
CASSSARNYTF
>TRBJ1-2|.|TRBV20-1|.
TGCAGTGCTCGCAGGGAGGGCGGCTACACCTTC
CSARREGGYTF
>TRBJ1-6|TRBD1|TRBV5-1|many
TGCGCCAGCAGACCTCCGGGACAGGGGCGGAATTCACCCCTCCACTTT
CASRPPGQGRNSPLHF
>TRBJ1-6|TRBD1|TRBV27|many
TGTGCCAGCAGTTTCGGGACAGTGAAATCACCCCTCCACTTT
CASSFGTVKSPLHF
>TRBJ1-4|.|TRBV28|many
TGTGCCAGCAAGGGTGGGGAAAATGAAAAACTGTTTTTT
CASKGGENEKLFF
>TRBJ2-3|.|TRBV6-2/TRBV6-3|few
TGTGCCAGCAGCCCTATTCTTAGGGGAGCAGCAGATACGCAGTATTTT
CASSPILRGAADTQYF
>TRBJ2-1|.|TRBV7-2|many
TGTGCCAGCAGCTCCCACCTTGGGGTGAATGAGCAGTTCTTC
CASSSHLGVNEQFF
>TRBJ2-7|.|TRBV30|.
TGTGCCTGGATTTCGGGATACGGGCGGAACTACGAGCAGTACTTC
CAWISGYGRNYEQYF
>TRBJ2-1|TRBD2|TRBV7-9|many
TGTGCCAGCAGCTGGGAGGGACCATACAATGAGCAGTTCTTC
CASSWEGPYNEQFF
>TRBJ1-1|.|TRBV7-2|many
TGTGCCAGCAGCCGCTTGGTTGCGCCTGGATCAGCTTTCTTT
CASSRLVAPGSAFF
>TRBJ2-1|TRBD2|TRBV7-2|many
TGTGCCAGCAGCCCTAGACTAGCTGCAAATGAGCAGTTCTTC
CASSPRLAANEQFF
>TRBJ2-3|TRBD1|TRBV7-2|many
TGTGCCAGCAGCCAGCGATGGGACAGGGGGCGCGATACGCAGTATTTT
CASSQRWDRGRDTQYF
>TRBJ2-7|TRBD2|TRBV3-1|.
TGTGCCAGCAGCCAAAACCTCGGACTAGCGGGGGGGAAGCAGTACTTC
CASSQNLGLAGGKQYF
>TRBJ1-4|TRBD1|TRBV7-2|many
TGTGCCAGCAGCTTCGACAGGGGTTTTAATGAAAAACTGTTTTTT
CASSFDRGFNEKLFF
>TRBJ2-5|.|TRBV12-3/TRBV12-4|few
TGTGCCAGCAGTTTATTGGAGACCCAGTACTTC
CASSLLETQYF
>TRBJ1-5|TRBD1|TRBV7-2|.
TGTGCCAGCACCGACAGGGATCAGCCCCAGCATTTT
CASTDRDQPQHF
>TRBJ1-1|.|TRBV28|few
TGTGCCAGCTCGAGGGGTAGTATCGAAGCTTTCTTT
CASSRGSIEAFF
>TRBJ1-5|.|TRBV6-2/TRBV6-3|.
TGTGCCAGCAGCCTAGGGGGGGCAAGACAGCCCCAGCATTTT
CASSLGGARQPQHF
>TRBJ2-2|.|TRBV7-9|.
TGTGCCAGCAGCTTGTCAGTGAACACCGGGGAGCTGTTTTTT
CASSLSVNTGELFF
>TRBJ2-3|.|TRBV25-1|many
TGTGCCAGCAGTGAATTAGGGTGGGATACGCAGTATTTT
CASSELGWDTQYF
>TRBJ2-1|TRBD2|TRBV6-2/TRBV6-3|few
TGTGCCCGGGAGGATAATGAGCAGTTCTTC
CAREDNEQFF
>TRBJ1-5|.|TRBV7-2|many
TGTGCCAGCAGCTCCGGCCGGGTGGGGTCGGGTCAGCCCCAGCATTTT
CASSSGRVGSGQPQHF
>TRBJ2-5|.|TRBV7-2|many
TGTGCCAGCAGCTCCAACCAAGAGACCCAGTACTTC
CASSSNQETQYF
>TRBJ1-6|.|TRBV6-5|many
TGTGCCAGCAGTAAACGGGGGGGCGTGAGATATAATTCACCCCTCCACTTT
CASSKRGGVRYNSPLHF
>TRBJ2-1|TRBD2|TRBV7-2|many
TGTGCCAGCTTACCTGACTACAGGACTAGCGGCTCCTACAATGAGCAGTTCTTC
CASLPDYRTSGSYNEQFF